This TCR beta chain was sequenced in a study of T cell repertoires in ileal Crohn's disease. Documented time point: proximal margin of the surgical specimen (macroscopically non-inflamed). This clone was found a few times. The J segment lost 4 bases and the V segment lost 0 bases, leaving 9 bases of the junction unmatched. Germline CDR1 and CDR2: SGDLS and YYNGEE. The CDR3 runs 17 residues. Sequencing used immunoSEQ multiplex PCR; TCRdb keeps in-frame clones, though not all of them. The sample carries 5,700 or so clones, 60% to 85% recorded once. The TCR was taken from an adult with Crohn's disease. The chain recombines TRBV9 with TRBJ2-2; 7 bases fit TRBD1. Sequencing was performed on ileal tissue. The CDR3 here is CASSVGGSAGGTGELFF. The CDR3 coding sequence is TGTGCCAGCAGCGTAGGGGGCTCGGCAGGGGGCACCGGGGAGCTGTTTTTT.